One and the same sample provided the 24 T cell receptor beta chains below, sequenced in a study of T cell responses to AZD1222 COVID-19 vaccine. Clones were read by immunoSEQ multiplex PCR, and TCRdb kept only the in-frame ones, dropping some. The data contain roughly 200,000 clones, 80% to 95% of them seen just once; the ten biggest clones take up around 0.93%. The sample consisted of peripheral blood, taken 28 days after the second dose of the MenACWY control vaccine. These receptor sequences come from an adult who received the MenACWY meningococcal vaccine as a control.

The sample holds a few counts of this clone. Additional DNA sequences in this sample encode the identical CDR3. The rearrangement uses TRBV24-1 and TRBJ1-5; D uncertain. CDR3 size: 13 residues. Germline V gene sequence: CDR1 KGHDR, CDR2 SFDVKD. Trimming shortened V by 7 bases and J by 4 bases, and 10 bases separated the two germline ends. The CDR3 nucleotides are TGTGCCACCAGCGCCGACGGGAATCAGCCCCAGCATTTT. The encoded protein is CATSADGNQPQHF.

The rearrangement links TRBV2 to TRBJ1-5; D unresolved. V was clipped by 8 bases and J by 3 bases, with 14 bases between them. Per germline, CDR1 SNHLY and CDR2 FYNNEI. This CDR3 spans 14 amino acids. The CDR3 DNA reads as TGTGCCAGCGACGTTCAGAGGGTCAATCAGCCCCAGCATTTT. This gives the protein CASDVQRVNQPQHF.

Of note for this clone: Within the sample, other DNA sequences also encode this same CDR3. The chain is built from TRBV2 and TRBJ1-2; TRBD1 aligns across 8 bases. The V gene end was trimmed by 6 bases and the J gene end by 2 bases; junction bases not matched to a gene: 2. The CDR3 runs 13 residues. Germline V gene sequence: CDR1 SNHLY, CDR2 FYNNEI. CDR3 loop: CASRDRENYGYTF. The CDR3 region has the DNA TGTGCCAGCAGGGACAGGGAGAACTATGGCTACACCTTC.

The chain uses TRBV5-1 and TRBJ2-2; no clear D. V lost 1 base and J 6 bases, leaving 13 bases between the germline ends. Per the germline V gene, CDR1 is SGHRS and CDR2 is YFSETQ. This CDR3 is built from 15 residues. In nucleotides, the CDR3 is TGCGCCAGCAGCTTGTCCACCCCGGATGCCGGGGAGCTGTTTTTT. As protein: CASSLSTPDAGELFF.

The chain employs TRBV11-2 and TRBJ1-2, with TRBD1 as a possible D gene (5 bases). The V end was cut by 1 base, the J end by 2 bases, with 14 bases between. CDR1 is SGHAT, CDR2 FQNNGV, per germline. CDR3 length equals 16 residues. CDR3 sequence reads: CASSLGGGKINYGYTF. The CDR3 bases are TGTGCCAGCAGCTTAGGTGGGGGTAAGATCAACTATGGCTACACCTTC. The entire variable domain, with the rest obtained from reference TRBV11-2 and TRBJ1-2, is as follows: EAGVAQSPRYKIIEKRQSVAFWCNPISGHATLYWYQQILGQGPKLLIQFQNNGVVDDSQLPKDRFSAERLKGVDSTLKIQPAKLEDSAVYLCASSLGGGKINYGYTFGSGTRLTVV.

The chain carries TRBV7-8 and TRBJ2-1; 11 bases are shared with TRBD2. V was pared by 3 bases and J by 9 bases, with 4 bases of the junction left unmatched. This CDR3 spans 14 amino acids. CDR1 is SGHVS, CDR2 FQNEAQ, per germline. DNA for the CDR3: TGTGCCAGCAGCTTGACCGGGACTAGCGGTGAGCAGTTCTTC. Encoded protein: CASSLTGTSGEQFF. Full variable domain (outside the CDR3, taken from reference TRBV7-8 and TRBJ2-1): GAGVSQSPRYKVAKRGQDVALRCDPISGHVSLFWYQQALGQGPEFLTYFQNEAQLDKSGLPSDRFFAERPEGSVSTLKIQRTQQEDSAVYLCASSLTGTSGEQFFGPGTRLTVL.

The gene calls are TRBV7-8 and TRBJ2-2; 14 nucleotides match TRBD2. From germline, CDR1 is SGHVS and CDR2 FQNEAQ. J gave up 0 bases and V 5 bases, and 5 bases lay outside the gene matches. CDR3 length equals 18 residues. CDR3 region: CASSPRLAGGPNTGELFF. The CDR3 nucleotides are TGTGCCAGCAGCCCCCGACTAGCGGGGGGGCCGAACACCGGGGAGCTGTTTTTT.

This clone was seen once. The J gene is TRBJ2-5, the V gene TRBV24-1; TRBD1 might be the D (6 bases). Trimming left V 1 base short and J 2 bases short, with 10 bases between. Germline V lookup: CDR1 KGHDR, CDR2 SFDVKD. The CDR3 sequence is 15 residues long. CDR3 residues: CATSDFRGSQETQYF. For the CDR3, the DNA is TGTGCCACCAGTGATTTCAGGGGTTCTCAAGAGACCCAGTACTTC.

This chain joins TRBV11-2 and TRBJ2-5, with 8 bases matching TRBD1. The V segment lost 5 bases and the J segment 5 bases; nucleotides outside the gene matches: 7. This CDR3 spans 14 amino acids. From germline, CDR1 is SGHAT and CDR2 FQNNGV. The CDR3 DNA reads as TGTGCCAGCAGCCTAGCAGGGGGCCCCGAGACCCAGTACTTC. Protein: CASSLAGGPETQYF.

The V and J genes are TRBV19 and TRBJ1-5; D uncertain. Trimming pared 0 bases from V and 0 bases from J, leaving 15 bases between. Germline V lookup: CDR1 LNHDA, CDR2 SQIVND (reference sequence). The CDR3 extends over 18 amino acids. In DNA, the CDR3 is TGTGCCAGTAGTATAGATGCTTACATACGGGATAGCAATCAGCCCCAGCATTTT. It specifies CASSIDAYIRDSNQPQHF.

The chain links TRBV19 to TRBJ1-5, with 9 positions matching TRBD1. In germline, CDR1 is LNHDA, CDR2 SQIVND (reference sequence). This CDR3 has 17 amino acids. J lost 4 bases, V lost 7 bases, and 14 bases had no gene match. The CDR3 loop is CASTEPRDRARNQPQHF. CDR3 sequence (DNA): TGTGCCAGTACCGAACCCCGGGACAGGGCTCGGAATCAGCCCCAGCATTTT.

This chain uses TRBV7-9 with TRBJ2-7; D ambiguous. Deletions cut 5 bases from V and 2 bases from J, with 7 bases between. The CDR3 has 12 amino acids. Looked up from germline, CDR1 is SEHNR and CDR2 is FQNEAQ (reference sequence). CDR3 sequence reads: CASSGSTYEQYF. Here the CDR3 DNA reads TGTGCCAGCAGCGGTTCGACCTACGAGCAGTACTTC.

The CDR3 region has the DNA TGTGCCAGTAGTATCGCAGGGGAAGGGATCTATGGCTACACCTTC. Encoded protein: CASSIAGEGIYGYTF. V is TRBV19 and J is TRBJ1-2, with D possibly being TRBD1 (6 bases). The CDR3 runs 15 residues. Trimming took 3 bases from V and 4 from J, leaving 15 bases between them. The germline CDR1 and CDR2 sequences are LNHDA and SQIVND (reference sequence). Based on the CDR3 plus reference TRBV19 and TRBJ1-2, the full variable domain is DGGITQSPKYLFRKEGQNVTLSCEQNLNHDAMYWYRQDPGQGLRLIYYSQIVNDFQKGDIAEGYSVSREKKESFPLTVTSAQKNPTAFYLCASSIAGEGIYGYTFGSGTRLTVV.

The chain is built from TRBV7-2 and TRBJ2-7, with D perhaps matching TRBD2 (6 bases). CDR3 length equals 14 residues. Germline CDR1 and CDR2: SGHTA and FQGNSA. V was trimmed by 4 bases and J by 6 bases, leaving 16 bases between them. The CDR3 DNA is TGTGCCAGCAGCTCCCCACGGGGGACCTCCGAGCAGTACTTC. This sequence encodes CASSSPRGTSEQYF.

The chain combines TRBV6-5 with TRBJ1-6, with unresolved D. The V gene's germline CDR1 is MNHEY and CDR2 SVGAGI. The V and J ends lost 0 bases and 6 bases respectively, with 12 bases between them. CDR3 length equals 16 residues. CDR3 loop: CASSYSKTGLNSPLHF. CDR3 nucleotides: TGTGCCAGCAGTTACTCGAAAACGGGCCTTAATTCACCCCTCCACTTT.

Here the CDR3 DNA reads TGTGCCAGCAGGGGCGACAGGAGAACACCTGGGACTGAAGCTTTCTTT. It is translated as CASRGDRRTPGTEAFF. The chain carries TRBV2 and TRBJ1-1, with D possibly TRBD1 on 6 matching bases. The germline V gene has CDR1 SNHLY and CDR2 FYNNEI. This CDR3 spans 16 amino acids. V lost 6 bases and J lost 5, with 22 bases in between.

This chain uses TRBV3-1 (or the pseudogene TRBV3-2) with TRBJ2-3; D unresolved. The ends were cut back, 0 bases at V and 0 bases at J, with 10 bases in the middle. The germline V gene encodes CDR1 LGHDT and CDR2 YNNKEL (reference sequence). This CDR3 contains 16 residues. The CDR3: CASSQDGYSSTDTQYF. The CDR3 coding sequence is TGTGCCAGCAGCCAAGACGGGTACTCTAGCACAGATACGCAGTATTTT.

This sequence joins TRBV6-6 and TRBJ1-6; 7 bases fit TRBD1. Trimming at V came to 4 bases and at J to 9 bases, leaving 3 bases not matched to a gene. The length of the CDR3 is 13 residues. CDR1 and CDR2 from the germline V gene are MNHNY and SVGAGI (reference sequence). CDR3 sequence reads: CASSLQGISPLHF. The CDR3 DNA reads TGTGCCAGCAGTTTACAGGGGATTTCACCCCTCCACTTT.

The chain couples TRBV7-9 to TRBJ1-1; weak D call: TRBD1 (5 bases). This CDR3 spans 14 amino acids. CDR1 is SEHNR and CDR2 is FQNEAQ in the germline V gene (reference sequence). Trimming shortened V by 7 bases and J by 3 bases, and 15 bases separated the two germline ends. DNA for the CDR3: TGTGCCAGCACCCCCCCAGGGTTCGACACTGAAGCTTTCTTT. This sequence encodes CASTPPGFDTEAFF.

The rearrangement links TRBV3-1 (or the pseudogene TRBV3-2) to TRBJ1-6; possibly TRBD1 for D (5 bases). Germline CDR1 reads LGHDT; CDR2 reads YNNKEL (reference sequence). CDR3 size: 16 residues. The V gene lost 4 bases and the J gene lost 8 bases, with 18 bases spanning the gap. CDR3 nucleotides: TGTGCCAGCAGCCCCCATGAGCCAGGGATATATTCACCCCTCCACTTT. Translating it yields CASSPHEPGIYSPLHF.

The chain joins TRBV6-5 to TRBJ2-1; no firm D call. The ends were cut back, 7 bases at V and 10 bases at J, with 14 bases in the middle. This CDR3 comprises 12 residues. Per the germline V gene, CDR1 is MNHEY and CDR2 is SVGAGI. The CDR3 spells CASIGPVREQFF. CDR3 nucleotides: TGTGCCAGCATCGGACCGGTCCGGGAGCAGTTCTTC.

J is TRBJ2-7 and V is TRBV6-2 or TRBV6-3; D might be TRBD2 (6 bases). The V end lost 2 bases, the J end lost 2 bases, and 13 bases lay between the germline ends. The CDR3 spans 15 residues. The germline V gene encodes CDR1 MNHEY and CDR2 SVGEGT. In DNA form, the CDR3 reads TGTGCCAGCAGTTACGGCCCCGGGGGAGCCTACGAGCAGTACTTC. Amino acids: CASSYGPGGAYEQYF.

The rearrangement links TRBV29-1 to TRBJ1-1; 7 bases line up with TRBD1. With 7 bases clipped from V and 5 bases from J, the junction kept 10 bases outside the gene matches. The CDR3 has 13 residues. Per germline, CDR1 SQVTM and CDR2 ANQGSEA. This chain's CDR3 is CSAPRTGSTEAFF. The DNA of the CDR3 is TGCAGCGCCCCCCGGACAGGTTCGACTGAAGCTTTCTTT.

The rearrangement joins TRBV4-3 to TRBJ2-1, with D possibly matching TRBD1 (5 bases). The CDR3 spans 17 residues. Per the germline V gene, CDR1 is LGHNA and CDR2 is YSLEER. V was cut by 1 base and J by 0 bases, with 13 bases left in between. The CDR3 sequence is CASSQGLTGYSYNEQFF. In DNA form, the CDR3 reads TGCGCCAGCAGCCAAGGCTTAACAGGCTACTCCTACAATGAGCAGTTCTTC.